A single TCR beta chain is shown here with its context. This sample was taken from a study of blood T cell repertoires in COVID-19. About the study: Sites across the United States, Italy and Spain contributed samples from acute and convalescent COVID-19.

The method was immunoSEQ multiplex PCR; TCRdb's version includes in-frame clones alone and lacks a portion of them. This sample has some 100,000 clones; roughly 90% occur once, and the top ten carry 0.97%. This sequence originates from a man aged 55 to 70 with acute or convalescent COVID-19. The sequenced material came from peripheral blood.

The CDR3 region has the DNA TGCGCCAGCAGCTTGGCTGGGTTTTCGGGCTCCTACGAGCAGTACTTC. Protein product: CASSLAGFSGSYEQYF. The V gene is TRBV5-1, the J gene TRBJ2-7; no clear D. The V end was cut by 0 bases, the J end by 0 bases, with 13 bases between. The germline V gene encodes CDR1 SGHRS and CDR2 YFSETQ. The CDR3 is 16 residues long.